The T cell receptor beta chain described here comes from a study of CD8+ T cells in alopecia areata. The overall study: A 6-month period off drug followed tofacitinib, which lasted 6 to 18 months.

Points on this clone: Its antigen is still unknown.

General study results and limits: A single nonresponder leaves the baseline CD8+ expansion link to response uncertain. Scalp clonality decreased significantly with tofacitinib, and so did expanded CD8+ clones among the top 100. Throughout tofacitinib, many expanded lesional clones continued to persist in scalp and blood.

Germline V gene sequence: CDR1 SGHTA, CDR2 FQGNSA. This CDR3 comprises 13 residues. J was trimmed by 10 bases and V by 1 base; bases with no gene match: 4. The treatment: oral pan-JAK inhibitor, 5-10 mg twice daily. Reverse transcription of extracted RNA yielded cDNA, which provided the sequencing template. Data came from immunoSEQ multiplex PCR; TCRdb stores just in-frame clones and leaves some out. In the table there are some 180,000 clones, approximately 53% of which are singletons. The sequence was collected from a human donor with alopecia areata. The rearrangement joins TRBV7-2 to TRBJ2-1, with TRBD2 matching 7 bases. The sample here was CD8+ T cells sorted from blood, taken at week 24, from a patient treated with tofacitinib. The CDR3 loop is CASSLVGGLEQFF. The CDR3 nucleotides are TGTGCCAGCAGCTTAGTTGGGGGACTAGAGCAGTTCTTC.